This TCR beta chain was sequenced for a study of blood T cells in healthy people across ages. The CDR3 has 16 residues. Germline CDR1 is MDHEN and CDR2 is SYDVKM. The V gene end was trimmed by 5 bases and the J gene end by 6 bases; junction bases not matched to a gene: 12. This clonotype was recorded a few times. Its antigen is not identified. For the second PCR, which ran for roughly 6 to 11 cycles, a sample-barcoded 5' primer and a J-beta primer mix were used. Each TCR beta cDNA got a 12-nucleotide random molecular identifier. TCRdb ran MiXCR on the 5' RACE reads and lists one entry per CDR3 protein. The sample carries hundreds of thousands of distinct CDR3 sequences, over 45% recorded once. Study-wide findings and caveats: Because donor CMV status was unknown, expanded clonotype changes were possibly confounded. Diversity was higher, and naive CD4+ cells more numerous, in long-lived donors than in aged donors.

Per-sample PBMC isolation yielded at least 6.5 million cells. The sample was blood. The chain is built from TRBV28 and TRBJ1-5; 8 nucleotides match TRBD1. The TCR comes from a man between 60 and 75 years old in good health. CDR3 protein: CASSVPQQGGGQPQHF. For the CDR3, the DNA is TGTGCCAGCAGTGTACCCCAACAGGGGGGCGGTCAGCCCCAGCATTTT.